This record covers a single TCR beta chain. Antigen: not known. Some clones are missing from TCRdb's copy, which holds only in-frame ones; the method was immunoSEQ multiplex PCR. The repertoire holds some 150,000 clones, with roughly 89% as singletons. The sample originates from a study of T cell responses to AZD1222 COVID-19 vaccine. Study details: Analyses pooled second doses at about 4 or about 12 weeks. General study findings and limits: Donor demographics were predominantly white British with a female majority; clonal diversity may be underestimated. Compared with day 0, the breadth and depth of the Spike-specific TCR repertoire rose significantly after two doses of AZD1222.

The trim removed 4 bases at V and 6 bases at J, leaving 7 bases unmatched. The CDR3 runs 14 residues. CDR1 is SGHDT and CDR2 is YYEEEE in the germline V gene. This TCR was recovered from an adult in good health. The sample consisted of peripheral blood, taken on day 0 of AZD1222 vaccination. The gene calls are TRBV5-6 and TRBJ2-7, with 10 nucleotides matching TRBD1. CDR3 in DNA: TGTGCCAGCAGCGTGGGACAGGGGCCGACCGAGCAGTACTTC. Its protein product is CASSVGQGPTEQYF.